Following are 8 T cell receptor beta chains from one sample sequenced in a study of T-cell memory formation after mild COVID-19. MiXCR, run by TCRdb on the 5' RACE reads, gives a single entry per CDR3 protein. The top ten hold roughly 23% of the sample, which has around 320,000 distinct CDR3 sequences, 13% to 15% seen once. The sample consisted of PBMCs or a T cell subset sorted from them (not recorded which). These receptors came from a man younger than 35 who had mild COVID-19 (a few samples of this study predate the infection). Cell type and time point are not known.

This clonotype has ten or more counts. The chain uses TRBV5-1 and TRBJ2-3, with 8 bases aligning to TRBD2. CDR1 and CDR2 (germline): SGHRS, YFSETQ. The CDR3 extends over 16 amino acids. The trim removed 1 base at V and 2 bases at J, leaving 6 bases unmatched. This chain's CDR3 is CASSLTSGVVTDTQYF. As DNA, the CDR3 is TGCGCCAGCAGCTTGACTAGCGGCGTTGTCACAGATACGCAGTATTTT.

The genes are TRBV7-3 and TRBJ2-3, with D perhaps TRBD2 (5 bases). Per germline, CDR1 SGHTA and CDR2 FQGTGA. V dropped 3 bases and J dropped 1 base, with 11 bases sitting between them. The CDR3 length is 15 residues. The CDR3 region has the DNA TGTGCCAGCAGCTTTCCACCCGGGGGCACAGATACGCAGTATTTT. Translating gives CASSFPPGGTDTQYF.

The chain joins TRBV28 to TRBJ2-3; no reliable D call. The germline CDR1 and CDR2 sequences are MDHEN and SYDVKM. This CDR3 is 15 amino acids long. V was trimmed by 8 bases and J by 1 base, leaving 16 bases between them. This CDR3 reads CASCRVWGGTDTQYF. The CDR3 DNA reads as TGTGCCAGCTGCCGAGTGTGGGGTGGCACAGATACGCAGTATTTT.

V gene TRBV20-1 combines with J gene TRBJ2-3; TRBD1 might be the D (5 bases). Germline-derived CDR1 and CDR2 are DFQATT and SNEGSKA (reference sequence). V lost 1 base and J 6 bases, leaving 14 bases between the germline ends. CDR3 length equals 14 residues. CDR3 sequence reads: CSARVPGPGDTQYF. In DNA, the CDR3 is TGCAGTGCTAGAGTTCCGGGCCCAGGGGATACGCAGTATTTT.

This clonotype was found a few times. V gene TRBV20-1 combines with J gene TRBJ2-5; 7 nucleotides match TRBD1. Germline values: CDR1 DFQATT, CDR2 SNEGSKA (reference sequence). J gave up 4 bases and V 1 base, and 3 bases lay outside the gene matches. This CDR3 region has 13 residues. This CDR3 reads CSARGTGIETQYF. The CDR3 bases are TGCAGTGCTAGAGGGACAGGAATAGAGACCCAGTACTTC.

The chain carries TRBV12-3 or TRBV12-4 and TRBJ1-2; a possible D gene is TRBD1 (5 bases). Trimming stripped 4 bases from V and 3 bases from J, with 15 bases between. The CDR3 runs 15 residues. This chain's CDR3 is CASSWLMTADYGYTF. The CDR3 DNA follows: TGTGCCAGCAGTTGGTTAATGACAGCGGACTATGGCTACACCTTC.

J is TRBJ1-2 and V is TRBV10-3; D call uncertain. Trimming removed 8 bases at V and 5 bases at J, with 15 bases between. The germline gives CDR1 ENHRY, CDR2 SYGVKD. The CDR3 contains 13 residues. The CDR3 loop reads CAIGYSFPYGYTF. CDR3 DNA sequence: TGTGCCATCGGATACAGCTTTCCTTATGGCTACACCTTC.

The chain combines TRBV5-5 with TRBJ2-6, with no clear D. The V and J ends lost 1 base and 4 bases respectively, with 9 bases between them. The germline V gene encodes CDR1 SGHKS and CDR2 YYEKEE (reference sequence). This CDR3 is built from 15 residues. CDR3 in DNA: TGTGCCAGCAGCTTGACAGTCTCGGGGGCCAACGTCCTGACTTTC. This codes for CASSLTVSGANVLTF.